One sample yielded the 5 T cell receptor beta chains listed below, sequenced in a study of T-cell reconstitution after alpha-beta-depleted transplantation in children. The authors prepared the TCRbeta library with unique molecular identifiers. TCRdb reprocessed the PCR reads with MiXCR, giving one entry per CDR3 protein. The sample has 580,000 or so distinct CDR3 sequences; around 23% are singletons. The sequencing here drew on PBMCs, mostly from graft donor cells, taken 360 days after TCRalphabeta/CD19-depleted stem cell transplant. These receptors all stem from a boy younger than two who had a stem cell transplant for acute myeloid leukemia, so the T cells may come from the graft donor.

This clonotype came up many times. The chain employs TRBV3-1 and TRBJ2-3; TRBD2 agrees at 9 bases. V was pared by 2 bases and J by 0 bases, with 9 bases of the junction left unmatched. Per the germline V gene, CDR1 is LGHDT and CDR2 is YNNKEL (reference sequence). The CDR3 is 18 amino acids. The CDR3 here is CASSQFSGGATSTDTQYF. The CDR3 DNA reads as TGTGCCAGCAGCCAATTTAGCGGGGGTGCAACTAGCACAGATACGCAGTATTTT.

This clonotype has ten or more counts. CDR3 amino acids: CASSQGGTLQETQYF. The CDR3 coding sequence is TGCGCCAGCAGCCAGGGGGGGACCCTCCAAGAGACCCAGTACTTC. V is TRBV4-1 and J is TRBJ2-5; 7 positions match TRBD2. The CDR3 runs to 15 residues. From germline, CDR1 is MGHRA and CDR2 YSYEKL. Losses at the gene ends were 3 bases for V and 1 base for J; bases not matched to a gene: 5.

This clonotype came up a few times. Here the CDR3 reads CASSLESAFGLRPQETQYF. The CDR3 DNA sequence: TGTGCCAGCAGCTTAGAATCGGCTTTCGGACTGCGGCCCCAAGAGACCCAGTACTTC. J is TRBJ2-5 and V is TRBV11-2, with D maybe TRBD2 (5 bases). This CDR3 is 19 amino acids long. Trimming took 0 bases from V and 1 from J, leaving 21 bases between them. Germline values: CDR1 SGHAT, CDR2 FQNNGV. Together with reference TRBV11-2 and TRBJ2-5, the CDR3 gives the full variable domain: EAGVAQSPRYKIIEKRQSVAFWCNPISGHATLYWYQQILGQGPKLLIQFQNNGVVDDSQLPKDRFSAERLKGVDSTLKIQPAKLEDSAVYLCASSLESAFGLRPQETQYFGPGTRLLVL.

There are many counts of this clonotype. The chain couples TRBV20-1 to TRBJ2-1, with D perhaps TRBD1 or TRBD2 (6 bases each). The CDR3 has 13 amino acids. Germline CDR1 and CDR2: DFQATT and SNEGSKA (reference sequence). V was cut by 0 bases and J by 8 bases, with 11 bases left in between. CDR3 nucleotide sequence: TGCAGTGCTAGAGACTGGGGGGCACATGAGCAGTTCTTC. This gives the protein CSARDWGAHEQFF.

The V gene is TRBV10-3, the J gene TRBJ1-5; tentatively, D is TRBD1 (5 bases). V gave up 4 bases and J gave up 2 bases, with 15 bases separating them. CDR1 and CDR2 from the germline V gene are ENHRY and SYGVKD. The CDR3 consists of 16 residues. CDR3 region: CAISGEGSRGNQPQHF. CDR3 bases: TGTGCCATCAGTGGGGAGGGGTCAAGGGGCAATCAGCCCCAGCATTTT.